This entry lists 21 T cell receptor beta chains sequenced from one sample in a study of cytomegalovirus exposure and HLA in healthy donors. Primers for the PCR totalled 60 Vbeta and 13 Jbeta. The table came from immunoSEQ multiplex PCR; TCRdb's copy has only in-frame clones and leaves some out. The top ten hold approximately 9.9% of the sample, which has 60,000 to 70,000 clones, approximately 78% seen once. The sample consisted of PBMCs. The receptors originated from a man aged 40-50 years in good health and CMV-seronegative.

This clone appeared once. This chain links TRBV4-3 with TRBJ2-7, with no clear D. The CDR3 is made up of 14 amino acids. Trimming shortened V by 0 bases and J by 6 bases, and 12 bases separated the two germline ends. CDR1 is LGHNA and CDR2 is YSLEER in the germline V gene. The CDR3, as DNA: TGCGCCAGCAGCCAAGATAATTATGTGAGCGAGCAGTACTTC. The encoded protein is CASSQDNYVSEQYF.

The chain recombines TRBV10-3 with TRBJ2-6; the match to TRBD1 covers 11 bases. Germline V gives CDR1 ENHRY, CDR2 SYGVKD. The CDR3 loop spans 18 amino acids. Germline trimming cut 4 bases from V and 0 bases from J; bases unmatched to any gene: 5. The CDR3 DNA sequence: TGTGCCATCAGTGGGGGACAGGGGGATTTCTCTGGGGCCAACGTCCTGACTTTC. Its protein is CAISGGQGDFSGANVLTF.

This clone appeared a single time. V and J are TRBV9 and TRBJ2-2; D gene uncertain. The CDR3 is 13 residues long. Germline V gene lookup returns CDR1 SGDLS and CDR2 YYNGEE. V was clipped by 4 bases and J by 7 bases, with 11 bases between them. For the CDR3, the DNA is TGTGCCAGCAGCCCCCAGTTGTACGGGGAGCTGTTTTTT. Encoded protein: CASSPQLYGELFF. The full variable domain, with the rest looked up from reference TRBV9 and TRBJ2-2, is DSGVTQTPKHLITATGQRVTLRCSPRSGDLSVYWYQQSLDQGLQFLIQYYNGEERAKGNILERFSAQQFPDLHSELNLSSLELGDSALYFCASSPQLYGELFFGEGSRLTVL.

The genes are TRBV28 and TRBJ2-1, with D perhaps matching TRBD1 (5 bases). The CDR3 consists of 16 residues. CDR1 is MDHEN, CDR2 SYDVKM, per germline. Trimming cost V 6 bases and J 0 bases, with 15 bases left between them. The DNA of the CDR3 is TGTGCCAGCAGAGGATTAGGGGCAGTCTCCTACAATGAGCAGTTCTTC. Translated, it gives CASRGLGAVSYNEQFF.

The chain couples TRBV18 to TRBJ2-7, with 9 bases matching TRBD1. Germline CDR1 and CDR2: KGHSH and LQKENI. V was clipped by 0 bases and J by 2 bases; unmatched bases: 8. This CDR3 region has 17 residues. DNA of the CDR3: TGTGCCAGCTCACCACCAACTGCGGGGGACAGGGCCTACGAGCAGTACTTC. Its protein is CASSPPTAGDRAYEQYF.

The V and J genes are TRBV19 and TRBJ1-1; D gene unclear. V was clipped by 3 bases and J by 2 bases, with 16 bases between them. This CDR3 is built from 16 residues. Germline V lookup: CDR1 LNHDA, CDR2 SQIVND (reference sequence). The CDR3 sequence: CASSMVSVGKNTEAFF. The CDR3 DNA follows: TGTGCCAGTAGTATGGTGAGCGTTGGCAAAAACACTGAAGCTTTCTTT.

This sequence joins TRBV6-5 and TRBJ2-1, with 10 bases aligning to TRBD2. V trimming: 0 bases; J trimming: 7 bases; junction bases outside the gene matches: 3. Germline CDR1 is MNHEY and CDR2 is SVGAGI. The CDR3 loop spans 15 amino acids. This CDR3 is CASSYSERGGNEQFF. The CDR3 coding sequence is TGTGCCAGCAGTTACTCGGAGCGGGGGGGGAATGAGCAGTTCTTC.

The genes are TRBV28 and TRBJ2-5; D call uncertain. The germline V gene has CDR1 MDHEN and CDR2 SYDVKM. V dropped 6 bases and J dropped 2 bases, with 10 bases sitting between them. The CDR3 length is 13 residues. The CDR3 region is CASSSLEQETQYF. As DNA, the CDR3 is TGTGCCAGCAGCTCCCTAGAACAAGAGACCCAGTACTTC.

The chain has TRBV5-1 and TRBJ2-7, with a weak D call TRBD1 (6 bases). The CDR3 is made up of 15 amino acids. V was trimmed by 4 bases and J by 2 bases, leaving 16 bases between them. From germline, CDR1 is SGHRS and CDR2 YFSETQ. In DNA, the CDR3 is TGCGCCAGCAGCCCCATGGGGGCTCTAGCCTACGAGCAGTACTTC. Its translation: CASSPMGALAYEQYF. The full variable domain, its missing parts supplied by reference TRBV5-1 and TRBJ2-7, is KAGVTQTPRYLIKTRGQQVTLSCSPISGHRSVSWYQQTPGQGLQFLFEYFSETQRNKGNFPGRFSGRQFSNSRSEMNVSTLELGDSALYLCASSPMGALAYEQYFGPGTRLTVT.

In regard to this clone: One end of the junction does not line up with germline, which may come from a read error. V gene TRBV7-9 combines with J gene TRBJ1-3; D not resolved. Looked up from germline, CDR1 is SEHNR and CDR2 is FQNEAQ (reference sequence). The CDR3 covers 16 residues. The CDR3 DNA reads as TGTTCCAGCAGCTTGGTCGGACTGGGCTCTGGAAACACCATATATTTT. Its translation is CSSSLVGLGSGNTIYF.

The DNA of the CDR3 is TGTGCCAGCAGTTACCGCGCAGGGCTAGGAAACACCATATATTTT. Translated, it gives CASSYRAGLGNTIYF. The chain combines TRBV6-5 with TRBJ1-3; tentative D call: TRBD1 (5 bases). The CDR3 contains 15 residues. The V and J ends lost 2 bases and 4 bases respectively, with 12 bases between them. Per the germline V gene, CDR1 is MNHEY and CDR2 is SVGAGI.

This clone was counted a single time. J is TRBJ2-1 and V is TRBV7-9; a possible D gene is TRBD1 (6 bases). The CDR3 spans 19 residues. The V gene lost 5 bases and the J gene lost 6 bases, with 29 bases spanning the gap. Germline V lookup: CDR1 SEHNR, CDR2 FQNEAQ (reference sequence). This chain's CDR3 is CASSTRRYGQLGGPNEQFF. For the CDR3, the DNA is TGTGCCAGCAGCACCAGAAGATACGGACAACTAGGGGGTCCCAATGAGCAGTTCTTC. The full variable domain, in which reference TRBV7-9 and TRBJ2-1 provide the parts outside the CDR3, is DTGVSQNPRHKITKRGQNVTFRCDPISEHNRLYWYRQTLGQGPEFLTYFQNEAQLEKSRLLSDRFSAERPKGSFSTLEIQRTEQGDSAMYLCASSTRRYGQLGGPNEQFFGPGTRLTVL.

This rearrangement joins TRBV5-1 to TRBJ2-7, with 7 positions matching TRBD2. Germline V gene data show CDR1 as SGHRS and CDR2 as YFSETQ. The CDR3 is 14 amino acids. J lost 6 bases, V lost 0 bases, and 6 bases had no gene match. CDR3 sequence reads: CASSLAGLGTEQYF. The CDR3 nucleotides are TGCGCCAGCAGCTTGGCAGGACTAGGGACCGAGCAGTACTTC.

The sample holds a few counts of this clone. The chain has TRBV10-1 and TRBJ1-5; 7 nucleotides agree with TRBD1. Germline V gene lookup returns CDR1 WNHNN and CDR2 SYGVQD (reference sequence). The trim removed 2 bases at V and 3 bases at J, leaving 1 base unmatched. The CDR3 loop spans 14 amino acids. The CDR3 region has the DNA TGCGCCAGCAGTGAGGGGACAGACAATCAGCCCCAGCATTTT. This translates into CASSEGTDNQPQHF.

The chain has TRBV6-5 and TRBJ2-1; 9 bases fit TRBD2. Germline CDR1 and CDR2: MNHEY and SVGAGI. The CDR3 contains 14 residues. V dropped 0 bases and J dropped 7; count of bases not matched to a gene: 1. The CDR3 here is CASSYSSGGNEQFF. The CDR3 nucleotides are TGTGCCAGCAGTTACTCGAGCGGGGGGAATGAGCAGTTCTTC.

V and J are TRBV7-8 and TRBJ1-5; D gene unclear. Trimming stripped 1 base from V and 2 bases from J, with 9 bases between. Germline V gene sequence: CDR1 SGHVS, CDR2 FQNEAQ. This CDR3 spans 15 amino acids. The CDR3 reads CASSLDGRGNQPQHF. CDR3 DNA sequence: TGTGCCAGCAGCTTAGACGGTCGGGGCAATCAGCCCCAGCATTTT.

This sequence joins TRBV5-1 and TRBJ1-6; D might be TRBD1 (5 bases). Per the germline V gene, CDR1 is SGHRS and CDR2 is YFSETQ. The CDR3 has 13 residues. V lost 4 bases, J lost 5 bases, and 7 bases lay in between. The CDR3 region is CASSPGNNSPLHF. The DNA for the CDR3 is TGCGCCAGCAGCCCAGGGAATAATTCACCCCTCCACTTT.

The rearrangement uses TRBV7-2 and TRBJ2-7; maybe TRBD1 (6 bases). The CDR3 length is 13 residues. CDR1 is SGHTA and CDR2 is FQGNSA in the germline V gene. Between the trimmed V and J ends, which lost 7 bases and 0 bases, there was a span of 10 bases. CDR3 region: CASKQGSSYEQYF. As DNA, the CDR3 is TGTGCCAGCAAACAGGGCAGCTCCTACGAGCAGTACTTC.

V usage is TRBV20-1 and J usage is TRBJ2-7; no definite D call. V lost 1 base, J lost 6 bases, and 7 bases lay in between. The CDR3 is 11 residues long. Germline V gene data show CDR1 as DFQATT and CDR2 as SNEGSKA (reference sequence). CDR3 sequence: CSARGPGEQYF. The CDR3 DNA follows: TGCAGTGCTAGAGGGCCGGGCGAGCAGTACTTC.

This clone showed up just once. J is TRBJ2-2 and V is TRBV10-2; 7 bases fit TRBD1. V shed 7 bases and J 3 bases; nucleotides not matched to a gene: 5. Looked up from germline, CDR1 is WSHSY and CDR2 is SAAADI. CDR3 length: 14 residues. The CDR3 loop is CASTDRVYTGELFF. DNA of the CDR3: TGCGCCAGCACCGACAGGGTATACACCGGGGAGCTGTTTTTT.

V usage is TRBV10-3 and J usage is TRBJ1-4; TRBD1 matches 7 bases. In germline, CDR1 is ENHRY, CDR2 SYGVKD. This CDR3 spans 13 amino acids. V shed 11 bases, J shed 5 bases, and the junction held 8 bases outside the gene matches. As DNA, the CDR3 is TGTGCCTCGACCGGACAGGCGAATGAAAAACTGTTTTTT. This codes for CASTGQANEKLFF.